This T cell receptor beta chain was found in a study of T-cell memory formation after mild COVID-19 (dated by TCRdb to the early 2020s). For the study in its entirety: TCR sequence clusters from the two donors were largely donor specific. Longitudinal TCRalpha and TCRbeta repertoire sequencing tracked T-cell clones expanding and contracting after mild COVID-19 in a couple of donors. Two young, previously healthy adult volunteers made up the cohort, one male and one female. The paper as a whole reports these results and caveats: The detection of some responding clones in pre-infection memory suggests that pre-existing cross-reactive memory T cells joined the SARS-CoV-2 response. Whether the second-wave clones peaking on day 37 were SARS-CoV-2 specific was not confirmed. Contracting CD4+ clones turned up mainly in the CM and EM memory subsets, whereas EMRA was where CD8+ clones were enriched. Clones contracting from day 15 to 85 had balanced CD4/CD8 phenotypes, while a second wave expanding from day 15 to 37 was biased towards CD4+. Only a couple of mild cases were covered by the study, and larger cohorts that include severe cases with pre-infection samples were considered necessary.

This clonotype has just a few counts. It lacks a known antigen. No quality values exist for individual bases; no much larger clone is one base distant. V is cut back by 4 bases and J by 11 bases, with 11 bases in the junction unmatched. Including the terminal cysteine and phenylalanine, the CDR3 comprises 15 residues. Only the CDR3 portion is preserved as DNA: 45 bases, with reading frame beginning at the first base. Looking up the germline V gene yields CDR1 MGHRA and CDR2 YSYEKL. Ficoll-Paque density gradient centrifugation was the method used to isolate PBMCs. TCRdb names Illumina NovaSeq 6000 as the instrument used. TCRalpha and TCRbeta cDNA libraries were built by 5'RACE with constant-segment primers, adding sample barcodes and unique molecular identifiers. RNA was extracted from every sample with Trizol reagent. Library amplification was performed in two PCR steps, and a second sample barcode and Illumina TruSeq adapters were introduced in the second step. The libraries were sequenced on an Illumina NovaSeq using 2 x 150 bp paired-end reads. As for the authors' bioinformatics: Reads were demultiplexed and collapsed into UMI-guided consensus sequences with migec v1.2.7. With mixcr v2.1.11, UMI consensuses were aligned to TRA and TRB V and J templates and assembled into clonotypes. Expanded or contracted clonotypes were those called significant by both edgeR and NoisET, with noise models trained on biological replicates. For edgeR calls, the thresholds were a false discovery rate-adjusted p below 0.01 and a log2 fold-change of 1. As an exploratory analysis of dynamics, PCA with hierarchical clustering was applied to max-normalized trajectories of the 1000 most abundant clonotypes. Separately sequenced CD4+ and CD8+ repertoires were used to assign the CD4 or CD8 phenotype of responding clones. In-frame beta chains were kept once TCRdb had trimmed the public reads at Q25 with fastp and called clones with MiXCR. Entries are consolidated by CDR3 protein sequence, retaining the most common genes and DNA. TCRdb, not the original authors, processed these V and J calls. Recorded for this sample are some 290,000 distinct CDR3 sequences; about 16% of them occurred a single time. Roughly 24% of the sample rests with the top ten.

The material sequenced was PBMCs or a T cell subset sorted from them (not recorded which). This clonotype was sampled from a man aged 18-30 years who had mild COVID-19 (a few samples of this study predate the infection). The sample titles of this study are shuffled in the database, so cell type and time point are left out; the donor was told from shared clones. The chain links TRBV4-1 with TRBJ1-6; 7 middle bases align to TRBD1. The CDR3 region has the sequence CASSLTSGTDPPLHF. The bases are TGCGCCAGCAGCCTTACGTCCGGGACAGATCCACCCCTCCACTTT.